Listed below are T cell receptor beta chains from one sample, sequenced in a study of shared clonotypes between healthy human individuals. The protocol was immunoSEQ multiplex PCR, while the TCRdb copy is restricted to in-frame clones and leaves out a portion. The repertoire includes around 2.1 million clones, 90% to 95% of them detected once, and roughly 1.8% sits in the top ten. The sequenced material came from naive CD8+ T cells from PBMCs. The receptors were gathered from a man aged 18 to 35 in good health. Some clones in this sample may be carry-over from other donors' samples. CDR3s include the opening cysteine and the closing phenylalanine or tryptophan. A D gene is named only where the DNA matches it firmly. Not every row has a clone size; where given, it reads once, few, many or a size class.

V gene	clone size	D gene	J gene	CDR3 DNA	CDR3 protein
TRBV7-9	NA	TRBD1	TRBJ1-1	TGTGCCAGCAGCCCTCCCGACAGGGGGCGGATGAACACTGAAGCTTTCTTT	CASSPPDRGRMNTEAFF
TRBV19	NA	NA	TRBJ1-2	TGTGCCAGTAGTTCCGCATCCACAGGGAGTGATGGCTACACCTTC	CASSSASTGSDGYTF
TRBV27	NA	NA	TRBJ2-1	TGTGCCAGCAGCCGCTTGGGCAATGAGCAGTTCTTC	CASSRLGNEQFF
TRBV29-1	NA	TRBD1	TRBJ2-7	TGCAGCGTTGAAAGGACAGGGAAGGAGCAGTACTTC	CSVERTGKEQYF
TRBV29-1	once	TRBD1	TRBJ2-5	TGCAGCGTTGAAGACAGGGGGCTTTTTGGAGAGACCCAGTACTTC	CSVEDRGLFGETQYF
TRBV23-1	NA	NA	TRBJ2-7	TGCGCCAGCAGTCGACAACGAGGCCGAACCTACGAGCAGTACTTC	CASSRQRGRTYEQYF
TRBV9	NA	NA	TRBJ2-2	TGTGCCAGCAGCGTAGGTTTTGACAGACTGATAGCGGTAATGAACACCGGGGAGCTGTTTTTT	CASSVGFDRLIAVMNTGELFF
TRBV2	NA	NA	TRBJ1-4	TGTGCCGCTGGGGGGAGCCCTAATGAAAAACTGTTTTTT	CAAGGSPNEKLFF
TRBV29-1	NA	NA	TRBJ2-3	TGCAGCGTTGATACCACAGGGTTGAACACAGATACGCAGTATTTT	CSVDTTGLNTDTQYF
TRBV29-1	NA	TRBD2	TRBJ2-1	TGCAGCGTTATCTTACCAAGCGGGAGGTCTTGGAATGAGCAGTTCTTC	CSVILPSGRSWNEQFF
TRBV11-2	NA	NA	TRBJ1-2	TGTGCCAGCAGCTTAGAGGGAGGGAACTATGGCTACACCTTC	CASSLEGGNYGYTF
TRBV27	once	TRBD2	TRBJ2-7	TGTGCCAGCACGACTAGCGGCTCGATCTACGAGCAGTACTTC	CASTTSGSIYEQYF
TRBV28	NA	NA	TRBJ1-1	TGTGCCAGCAGCCGTAACACTGAAGCTTTCTTT	CASSRNTEAFF
TRBV4-3	NA	TRBD2	TRBJ2-1	TGCGCCAGCAGCCTCGGACTAGCGGGAGCCTCGAGCTCCTACAATGAGCAGTTCTTC	CASSLGLAGASSSYNEQFF
TRBV27	NA	NA	TRBJ2-2	TGTGCCAGCAGTTTACTCATTAGCGGGGAGCTGTTTTTT	CASSLLISGELFF
TRBV6-1	NA	NA	TRBJ2-7	TGTGCCGGCCTCGTCAACTACGAGCAGTACTTC	CAGLVNYEQYF
TRBV5-4	NA	NA	TRBJ2-7	TGTGCCAGCAGCTTGGGACTCGAGCAGTACTTC	CASSLGLEQYF
TRBV6-5	NA	NA	TRBJ2-3	TGTGCCAGCAGTTACCAAGGGGACACAGATACGCAGTATTTT	CASSYQGDTDTQYF
TRBV30	NA	TRBD1	TRBJ2-7	TGTGCCTGGAGCGATCCGGGACAGGCTACAAACTTC	CAWSDPGQATNF